Listed below are T cell receptor beta chains from one sample, sequenced in a study of cytomegalovirus exposure and HLA in healthy donors. Repertoires were generated with immunoSEQ multiplex PCR, while TCRdb's copy carries only in-frame clones and drops some. The repertoire includes roughly 86,000 clones, around two thirds of them detected once, and around 4.2% sits in the top ten. Sequences were obtained from PBMCs. The receptors derive from a man younger than 40 in good health and CMV-seronegative. Each CDR3 is given with its conserved first and last residue. The order of the fields is J gene, D gene, clone size, V gene, CDR3 DNA, CDR3 protein. D genes are given only for firm matches. The listing skips clone size in some rows; elsewhere it reads once, few, many or a size class.

TRBJ1-5,-,-,TRBV5-6,TGTGCCAGCAGCTTGTTTTCAAATCAGCCCCAGCATTTT,CASSLFSNQPQHF
TRBJ1-2,-,-,TRBV10-3,TGTGCCATCAGTGAGTCTGAGGGAGGCTACACCTTC,CAISESEGGYTF
TRBJ2-2,TRBD2,-,TRBV6-5,TGTGCCAGCAGGTGGGGAGGGAGAGGCCCCGGGGAGCTGTTTTTT,CASRWGGRGPGELFF
TRBJ2-3,TRBD2,-,TRBV2,TGTGCCAGCAGGGCTAGCGGGGCCAACACAGATACGCAGTATTTT,CASRASGANTDTQYF
TRBJ1-4,-,-,TRBV5-4,TGTGCCAGCAGCTTGGAAGGGCAGGGGTCAAATGAAAAACTGTTTTTT,CASSLEGQGSNEKLFF
TRBJ2-7,-,-,TRBV10-3,TGTGCCATCAGTGATCTGTACGAGCAGTACTTC,CAISDLYEQYF
TRBJ1-6,-,-,TRBV18,TGTGCCAGCTCACCCCTGACACGACATTATAATTCACCCCTCCACTTT,CASSPLTRHYNSPLHF
TRBJ1-6,-,-,TRBV6-5,TGTGCCAGCAGTTACAGGACAGTCTCCTCACCCCTCCACTTT,CASSYRTVSSPLHF
TRBJ1-3,TRBD1,-,TRBV2,TGTGCCAGCAGGGCGGGACAGGGTTCGAACTCTGGAAACACCATATATTTT,CASRAGQGSNSGNTIYF
TRBJ1-1,-,-,TRBV2,TGTGCCAGCAGGGGCGAGGGCAGGAGCACTGAAGCTTTCTTT,CASRGEGRSTEAFF
TRBJ2-5,TRBD1,-,TRBV5-4,TGTGCCAGCAGCGGCCGGGACAGGGGATTCCAAGAGACCCAGTACTTC,CASSGRDRGFQETQYF
TRBJ2-7,-,-,TRBV29-1,TGCAGCGTCCAGTTCGGGGGTGAGACCTACGAGCAGTACTTC,CSVQFGGETYEQYF
TRBJ2-7,TRBD1,-,TRBV19,TGTGCCAGTAGCCGACAGGGTAGCTCCTACGAGCAGTACTTC,CASSRQGSSYEQYF
TRBJ2-2,-,few,TRBV10-3,TGTGCCATCAGGGACCCCGGGCAGGGTGTTATAGGGGAGCTGTTTTTT,CAIRDPGQGVIGELFF
TRBJ2-2,-,-,TRBV5-1,TGCGCCAGCACCCTTGGACGGGAGAGGTACACCGGGGAGCTGTTTTTT,CASTLGRERYTGELFF
TRBJ2-7,-,once,TRBV7-3,TGTGCCAGCAGCAAGGGGTTAGGGCCTTACGAGCAGTACTTC,CASSKGLGPYEQYF
TRBJ1-1,TRBD1,-,TRBV5-1,TGCGCCAGCAGCGCCAGGGGGGACACTGAAGCTTTCTTT,CASSARGDTEAFF
TRBJ2-7,-,-,TRBV7-8,TGTGCCAGCAGCTTATCGGGCTACGAGCAGTACTTC,CASSLSGYEQYF
TRBJ2-1,TRBD2,-,TRBV25-1,TGTGCCAGCAGTGATACGGTTGGGCTAGCGGGCGCCTACAATGAGCAGTTCTTC,CASSDTVGLAGAYNEQFF
TRBJ1-1,TRBD1,once,TRBV5-1,TGCGCCAGCAGCTTGGAGGGACAGGGGAACACTGAAGCTTTCTTT,CASSLEGQGNTEAFF
TRBJ1-5,-,-,TRBV6-5,TGTGCCAGCAGCCTAGTTCCTATGAGCCCCCAGCATTTT,CASSLVPMSPQHF
TRBJ2-5,TRBD2,-,TRBV4-3,TGCGCCAGCAGCCAAGGTGGGACTAGCGGGGGACTCAACCAAGAGACCCAGTACTTC,CASSQGGTSGGLNQETQYF
TRBJ1-1,TRBD1,once,TRBV7-3,TGTGCCAGCAGCCAGGGGGCGGGGTGGCCGAACACTGAAGCTTTCTTT,CASSQGAGWPNTEAFF
TRBJ2-1,TRBD2,few,TRBV29-1,TGCAGCGGACTAGCGGGGGCGACCTACAATGAGCAGTTCTTC,CSGLAGATYNEQFF
TRBJ1-2,-,few,TRBV21-1,TGTGCCAGCACCGGGACAGGGGTTATCTATGGCTACACCTTC,CASTGTGVIYGYTF
TRBJ1-4,-,-,TRBV6-4,TGTGCCAGCAGCCAGGGCGAAAATGAAAAACTGTTTTTT,CASSQGENEKLFF